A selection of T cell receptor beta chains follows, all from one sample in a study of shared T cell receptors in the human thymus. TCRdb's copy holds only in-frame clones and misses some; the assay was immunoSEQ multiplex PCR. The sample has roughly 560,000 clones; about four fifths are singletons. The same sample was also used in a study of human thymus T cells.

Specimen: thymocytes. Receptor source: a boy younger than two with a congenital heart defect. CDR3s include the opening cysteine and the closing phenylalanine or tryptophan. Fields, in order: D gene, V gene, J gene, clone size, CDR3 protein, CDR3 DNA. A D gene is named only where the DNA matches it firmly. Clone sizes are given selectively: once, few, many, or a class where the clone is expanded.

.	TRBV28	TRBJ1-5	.	CASSSMTDLLDQPQHF	TGTGCCAGCAGTTCAATGACAGACCTATTGGATCAGCCCCAGCATTTT
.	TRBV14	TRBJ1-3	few	CASSLGGNTIYF	TGTGCCAGCAGTCTCGGTGGAAACACCATATATTTT
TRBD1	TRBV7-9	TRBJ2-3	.	CASSRTPDRGGDTQYF	TGTGCCAGCAGCAGAACCCCCGACAGGGGTGGCGATACGCAGTATTTT
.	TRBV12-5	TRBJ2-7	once	CASGIDRFYEQYF	TGTGCTAGTGGTATCGACAGGTTCTACGAGCAGTACTTC
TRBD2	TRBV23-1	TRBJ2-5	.	CASSQPPTGRAPETQYF	TGCGCCAGCAGTCAACCCCCTACCGGGAGGGCCCCAGAGACCCAGTACTTC
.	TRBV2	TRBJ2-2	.	CASILDRAATAGEVGELFF	TGTGCCAGCATCCTCGACAGGGCAGCTACAGCGGGAGAAGTCGGGGAGCTGTTTTTT
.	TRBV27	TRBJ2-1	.	CASSLVGSVYNEQFF	TGTGCCAGCAGTTTAGTCGGGAGCGTGTACAATGAGCAGTTCTTC
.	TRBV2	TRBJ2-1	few	CASRNVGGFLSYNEQFF	TGTGCCAGCCGGAACGTTGGCGGGTTTCTCTCCTACAATGAGCAGTTCTTC
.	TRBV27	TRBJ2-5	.	CASSLSEPRAQYF	TGTGCCAGCAGTTTATCGGAGCCCCGGGCCCAGTACTTC
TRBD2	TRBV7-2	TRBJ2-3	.	CASSPRTRSTDTQYF	TGTGCCAGCAGCCCTCGGACTAGGAGCACAGATACGCAGTATTTT
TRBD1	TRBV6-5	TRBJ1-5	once	CASSSDRGPNQPQHF	TGTGCCAGCAGTTCGGACAGGGGGCCGAATCAGCCCCAGCATTTT
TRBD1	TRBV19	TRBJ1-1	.	CASSPPTDRGNTEAFF	TGTGCCAGTAGTCCGCCTACGGACAGGGGGAACACTGAAGCTTTCTTT
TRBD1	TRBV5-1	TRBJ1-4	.	CASSVGQGGLNEKLFF	TGCGCCAGCAGCGTAGGACAGGGAGGCCTTAATGAAAAACTGTTTTTT
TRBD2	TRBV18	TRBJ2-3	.	CASSPLGAGGTDTQYF	TGTGCCAGCTCACCTCTGGGGGCGGGAGGAACAGATACGCAGTATTTT
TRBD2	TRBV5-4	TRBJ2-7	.	CASSPGLALSEQYF	TGTGCCAGCAGCCCGGGACTAGCTTTGAGCGAGCAGTACTTC
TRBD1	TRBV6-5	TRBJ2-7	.	CASRRTGPYEQYF	TGTGCCAGCAGAAGGACAGGGCCCTACGAGCAGTACTTC
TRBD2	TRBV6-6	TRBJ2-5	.	CASSYEGGPGKTQYF	TGTGCCAGCAGTTACGAGGGAGGGCCGGGGAAGACCCAGTACTTC
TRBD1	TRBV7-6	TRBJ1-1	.	CASSPGTGDLGTNTEAFF	TGTGCCAGCAGCCCCGGGACAGGGGACCTCGGGACTAACACTGAAGCTTTCTTT